A single T cell receptor (beta chain) is shown here with its context. Which antigen it targets is not known. No base qualities exist here, and no much larger clone lies one base off it. TCR CDR3 regions were amplified from genomic DNA by multiplex PCR using the deep immunoSEQ assay. Extracted genomic DNA from each cell subset was distributed evenly across all wells of several immunoSEQ 96-well plates, and each plate was treated as a replicate. For sorted subsets, each replicate PCR was loaded with approximately 200 ng genomic DNA, equivalent to 32,000 or so T cell genomes. The purified libraries were quantified using a Qubit 3.0 fluorometer, sized with a Bioanalyzer 2100, and then quantified again using the KAPA Library Quantification kit. Each immunoSEQ 96-well plate was sequenced on its own single-read 150-cycle Illumina NextSeq 550 flow cell. From the authors' description of their analysis: Because only junctional sequences without quality scores were contained in the immunoSEQ output, filtering matching that applied to full-length reads could not be performed. To assign V/J genes and CDR3, sequences were annotated using PyIR, a Python wrapper for IgBLAST v1.9, with IMGT germline references. Reads with weak V/J assignments (E-value above 1e-6), missing CDR3, stop codons, out-of-frame junctions, or ambiguous translated residues were removed. V3J clonotypes were defined by identical inferred V gene, J gene, and CDR3 amino acid sequence. To compute the percentage overlap between repertoires, the number of shared unique clonotypes was divided by the size of the smaller repertoire. RTK rarefaction, the Chao1 estimator, and Recon v2.1 estimates of unobserved clonotypes were used to assess repertoire richness. Generation probabilities were computed with OLGA for all TCRbeta clonotypes obtained by the gDNA method from a few donors. TCRdb obtained this table from immuneACCESS and retained in-frame rearrangements with V and J assigned. These tables miss some clones; where compared with another copy, unresolved V genes account for less than half of the shortfall, and the remainder is unexplained. The V and J calls and clone size are taken from that table; D and trimming were inferred from the DNA. The sample includes roughly 1 million clones, with roughly 75% observed a single time. The top ten constitute about 1.5% of the sample.

Including cysteine and phenylalanine, the CDR3 has 14 amino acids. The kept DNA is CDR3 alone, 42 bases in frame from the first base. The germline V gene supplies CDR1 SGHRS and CDR2 YFSETQ. Ends trimmed: V by 6 bases, J by 6 bases; bases unmatched to a gene: 7. Healthy HIV-negative adults with no recently reported acute infections or vaccinations were included as donors. All donors were Caucasian adults living in Nashville, Tennessee, USA. CD4+ T cells were enriched by magnetic negative selection, after which naive cells were positively selected on CD45RA and the negative fraction was taken as the memory subset. Blood was collected by leukapheresis, and PBMCs were isolated by Ficoll-Histopaque density gradient centrifugation and then cryopreserved in liquid nitrogen vapor phase. Analytical flow cytometry was used to check the purity and quantity of every magnetically sorted T cell population. Each sorted fraction had its genomic DNA isolated and then quantified by UV absorbance on a Nanodrop 2000c.

These data are taken from a study of shared clonotypes between healthy human individuals (TCRdb year 2020). With respect to the entire study: The cohort included a few men and a couple of women between 18 and 49 years of age. The study deeply sequenced blood TCR repertoires of five healthy adults to estimate repertoire size and the extent of clonotype sharing between individuals. Libraries were prepared and TCR repertoires were sequenced by different laboratories using diverse techniques, in order to increase sequencing depth and limit assay-specific biases. For each donor, CD4 naive and CD4 memory were each run on three plates, CD8 naive on two plates, and CD8 memory on one plate. Each donor's leukapheresis produced roughly between roughly 0.94 and 9.5 billion PBMCs. Results and caveats for the whole study, not just this receptor: Sharing across a few donors was observed for about 4.8% of naive CD4, 3.5% of naive CD8, roughly 2.4% of memory CD4, and roughly 0.4% of memory CD8 clonotypes. Only blood was sampled, and tissue TCR repertoires likely differ from those in blood. Based on pairwise subsampling, the degree of clonotype sharing among donors was expected to be affected by sequencing depth. Estimated clonotype richness was generally larger for naive than for memory subsets. Clonotypes shared by all four sorted-subset donors showed higher generation probabilities than non-shared clonotypes. Because the study included only a small number of donors, the genetic and exposure-history diversity represented was limited. Rarefaction of sorted-subset datasets indicated incomplete sequencing despite the large sequencing depth.

This receptor was obtained from a man aged 18-30 years in good health. Specimen: memory CD4+ T cells sorted from blood. According to the study, the label for this sample's cell subset or site signals: CD45RA-negative fraction. Here the chain combines TRBV5-1 and TRBJ2-1; TRBD1 agrees with 9 junctional bases. CDR3 loop: CASKGDRGFNEQFF. The DNA sequence is as follows: TGCGCCAGCAAGGGCGACAGGGGGTTCAATGAGCAGTTCTTC.